A single sample is the source of the 13 T cell receptor gamma chains below, sequenced in a study of Vδ1+ human thymocytes. Findings and caveats of the study: Thymic TRG and TRD repertoires appeared highly polyclonal.

Their recognized antigens are unknown. Extracted RNA was reverse transcribed into cDNA. The CDR3 regions were amplified by multiplex PCR from V-gene primers to a constant-region primer. TCRdb applied CATT to the multiplex PCR reads for clone calling. This sample has 36,000 or so gamma-chain clones, with just over 20% found just once. Sequencing used Vdelta1+ gamma-delta thymocytes from the thymus. Subset described: FACS-sorted CD3+ TCRalphabeta- TCRVdelta1+ TCRVdelta2- thymocytes. The receptors originated from a girl under three years old who had congenital heart surgery.

The V gene is TRGV2, the J gene TRGJ1 or TRGJ2. In germline, CDR1 is EGSNGY, CDR2 YDSYNSKV. The CDR3 extends over 12 amino acids. The V and J ends lost 3 bases and 9 bases, in that order; junction bases with no gene match: 8. The CDR3 nucleotides read TGTGCCACCTGGGACTTTAGGGGTAAGAAACTCTTT. It is translated as CATWDFRGKKLF.

This clone appeared a few times. Other DNA sequences in this sample translate to the same CDR3. The rearrangement joins TRGV4 to TRGJ1 or TRGJ2. Germline values: CDR1 EGSTGY, CDR2 YDSYTSSV. CDR3 length equals 12 residues. V was pared by 3 bases and J by 7 bases, with 6 bases of the junction left unmatched. CDR3 residues: CATWDLGYKKLF. The CDR3 DNA follows: TGTGCCACCTGGGATCTAGGATATAAGAAACTCTTT.

V gene TRGV8 combines with J gene TRGJ1 or TRGJ2. The trim removed 0 bases at V and 5 bases at J, leaving 4 bases unmatched. Germline values: CDR1 VENAVY, CDR2 YDSYNSRV. The CDR3 has 13 residues. CDR3 nucleotides: TGTGCCACCTGGGATAGGCTGAATTATAAGAAACTCTTT. This sequence encodes CATWDRLNYKKLF.

This clone has only a few counts. Just one base apart from a much larger clone, this may be a read error. Other nucleotide sequences from this sample produce the same CDR3. This chain links TRGV3 with TRGJ1 or TRGJ2. CDR3 length: 12 amino acids. The J segment lost 8 bases and the V segment lost 0 bases, leaving 4 bases of the junction unmatched. Germline loops: CDR1 VTNTFY, CDR2 YDVSTARD (reference sequence). In nucleotides, the CDR3 is TGTGCCACCTGGGACAGGCTTCATAAGAAACTCTTT. Amino acid sequence: CATWDRLHKKLF.

This sequence joins TRGV9 and TRGJ1 or TRGJ2. Germline values: CDR1 GITISATS, CDR2 ISYDGTV (reference sequence). This CDR3 region has 16 residues. V lost 0 bases and J lost 3; bases outside the gene matches: 11. The DNA for the CDR3 is TGTGCCTTGTGGGAGGTGCCGGACCCTTTTTATTATAAGAAACTCTTT. Translating it yields CALWEVPDPFYYKKLF.

About this clone: The sample has other DNA sequences that encode this CDR3 too. V and J are TRGV4 and TRGJP2. Trimming cost V 4 bases and J 5 bases; bases outside gene matches: 7. CDR1 is EGSTGY, CDR2 YDSYTSSV, per germline. There are 14 residues in the CDR3. CDR3 coding DNA: TGTGCCACCTGGGACGCTGGGAGTGATTGGATCAAGACGTTT. Amino acid sequence: CATWDAGSDWIKTF.

Notes on this clone: This sequence may be a read error, since a much larger clone differs from it by one base. The chain combines TRGV4 with TRGJ1 or TRGJ2. Looked up from germline, CDR1 is EGSTGY and CDR2 is YDSYTSSV. The CDR3 has 14 residues. CDR3 nucleotide sequence: TGTGCCTCCTGGGATGGGCCGAATTATTATAAGAAACTCTTT. It is translated as CASWDGPNYYKKLF.

A remark on this clone: This sample also contains other DNA sequences that code for the same CDR3. This chain uses TRGV9 with TRGJP2. The CDR3 has 13 residues. J was trimmed by 1 base and V by 5 bases; bases with no gene match: 1. Germline values: CDR1 GITISATS, CDR2 ISYDGTV (reference sequence). CDR3 sequence reads: CALWGSSDWIKTF. The DNA of the CDR3 is TGTGCCTTGTGGGGTAGTAGTGATTGGATCAAGACGTTT.

This rearrangement joins TRGV8 to TRGJ1 or TRGJ2. Germline CDR1 and CDR2: VENAVY and YDSYNSRV. V shed 3 bases and J 7 bases; nucleotides not matched to a gene: 12. The CDR3 has 14 amino acids. The CDR3 region is CATWDSPLGYKKLF. The CDR3 DNA follows: TGTGCCACCTGGGATTCACCCTTGGGGTATAAGAAACTCTTT.

This clone has just a few counts. This clone may be a read error of a much larger clone one base away. V usage is TRGV5 and J usage is TRGJ1 or TRGJ2. V was pared by 0 bases and J by 8 bases, with 4 bases of the junction left unmatched. The CDR3 is made up of 12 amino acids. Germline V lookup: CDR1 VINAFY, CDR2 YDVSNSKD. The CDR3 coding sequence is TGTGCCACCTGGGACAGGCATCATAAGAAACTCTTT. As protein: CATWDRHHKKLF.

The chain has TRGV3 and TRGJ1 or TRGJ2. The CDR3 covers 17 residues. Germline V gives CDR1 VTNTFY, CDR2 YDVSTARD (reference sequence). The trim removed 1 base at V and 2 bases at J, leaving 14 bases unmatched. As DNA, the CDR3 is TGTGCCACCTGGGACAGCAACCGAGGGTCGGATTATTATAAGAAACTCTTT. Protein sequence: CATWDSNRGSDYYKKLF.

In its sample, this clone was seen a few times. The gene calls are TRGV9 and TRGJ1 or TRGJ2. Germline assignment: CDR1 GITISATS and CDR2 ISYDGTV (reference sequence). This CDR3 has 14 residues. Losses at the gene ends were 4 bases for V and 6 bases for J; bases not matched to a gene: 12. The DNA for the CDR3 is TGTGCCTTGTGGGACGATTTACTTCTTTATAAGAAACTCTTT. Protein sequence: CALWDDLLLYKKLF.

As regards this clone: Other DNA sequences in this sample translate to the same CDR3. J is TRGJ1 or TRGJ2 and V is TRGV2. J was trimmed by 7 bases and V by 0 bases; bases with no gene match: 6. The CDR3 is 13 amino acids. CDR1 and CDR2 (germline): EGSNGY, YDSYNSKV. DNA of the CDR3: TGTGCCACCTGGGACGGGCTGAGGTATAAGAAACTCTTT. Its protein is CATWDGLRYKKLF.